This is a list of T cell receptor beta chains from one sample in a study of cytomegalovirus exposure and HLA in healthy donors. Here immunoSEQ multiplex PCR was the method, and the copy in TCRdb shows in-frame clones only, minus some. The sample shows about 200,000 clones, approximately 70% of them seen only once. Sample: PBMCs. These receptors originate from a man aged 35-49 years in good health and CMV-seropositive. Both conserved end residues are part of each CDR3. A D gene is named only where the DNA matches it firmly. A clone size is listed for some rows: how often the clone was seen (once, few, many), or a class if it is expanded.

J	size	D	V	CDR3	DNA
TRBJ1-5	few	TRBD1	TRBV7-2	CASSAAGTGNQPQHF	TGTGCCAGCAGCGCTGCCGGGACAGGCAATCAGCCCCAGCATTTT
TRBJ2-7	-	TRBD1	TRBV6-1	CASSRGDREDEQYF	TGTGCCAGCAGCCGGGGGGACAGGGAAGACGAGCAGTACTTC
TRBJ1-6	-	-	TRBV7-2	CASSPVPGPYNSPLHF	TGTGCCAGCAGCCCTGTGCCAGGGCCCTATAATTCACCCCTCCACTTT
TRBJ1-2	few	TRBD1	TRBV7-2	CASSQDDRGDAPGIGYTF	TGTGCCAGCAGTCAGGACGACAGGGGCGACGCCCCTGGGATCGGCTACACCTTC
TRBJ2-4	-	-	TRBV14	CASSSAAHAKNIQYF	TGTGCCAGCAGCTCCGCGGCCCACGCCAAAAACATTCAGTACTTC
TRBJ1-2	-	TRBD1	TRBV7-2	CASSFGQGPYGYTF	TGTGCCAGCAGCTTTGGACAGGGCCCTTATGGCTACACCTTC
TRBJ2-2	-	TRBD1	TRBV19	CASSVDRGTGELFF	TGTGCCAGTAGTGTAGACAGGGGCACCGGGGAGCTGTTTTTT
TRBJ2-6	-	-	TRBV7-2	CASSPERSGANVLTF	TGTGCCAGCAGCCCCGAGAGATCTGGGGCCAACGTCCTGACTTTC
TRBJ1-4	-	TRBD1	TRBV7-8	CASSLDRGFATNEKLFF	TGTGCCAGCAGCCTTGACAGGGGGTTTGCAACTAATGAAAAACTGTTTTTT
TRBJ2-2	-	TRBD1	TRBV19	CASSSLGQGITGELFF	TGTGCCAGTAGTTCGTTGGGACAGGGGATCACCGGGGAGCTGTTTTTT
TRBJ2-1	-	TRBD2	TRBV27	CASSLAGPSYNEQFF	TGTGCCAGCAGCTTAGCGGGGCCTTCCTACAATGAGCAGTTCTTC
TRBJ1-6	-	-	TRBV6-1	CASSDGNSPLHF	TGTGCCAGCAGTGACGGGAATTCACCCCTCCACTTT
TRBJ1-1	-	TRBD1	TRBV29-1	CSVARQGDTEAFF	TGCAGCGTTGCTCGACAGGGGGACACTGAAGCTTTCTTT
TRBJ2-7	-	-	TRBV7-9	CSSSLPRGRAPYEQYF	TGTTCCAGCAGCTTACCCAGGGGCAGGGCACCCTACGAGCAGTACTTC
TRBJ2-2	-	TRBD2	TRBV5-1	CASSLVGLGATGELFF	TGCGCCAGCAGCTTGGTTGGACTAGGGGCCACCGGGGAGCTGTTTTTT
TRBJ2-5	-	-	TRBV29-1	CSVAAGFQETQYF	TGCAGCGTTGCGGCGGGATTCCAAGAGACCCAGTACTTC
TRBJ2-1	-	-	TRBV27	CASSSLGAGSYNEQFF	TGTGCCAGCAGTTCCCTCGGGGCGGGGTCCTACAATGAGCAGTTCTTC
TRBJ1-1	-	-	TRBV19	CASSGYGQLTKLEAFF	TGTGCCAGTAGTGGGTACGGACAGCTTACAAAACTTGAAGCTTTCTTT
TRBJ2-7	-	-	TRBV29-1	CSVVGTSQRLYEQYF	TGCAGCGTTGTAGGGACTTCCCAGAGGCTCTACGAGCAGTACTTC
TRBJ1-1	many	-	TRBV20-1	CSVWTDTEAFF	TGCAGTGTTTGGACAGACACTGAAGCTTTCTTT
TRBJ1-5	-	-	TRBV5-6	CASSLQGRSNQPQHF	TGTGCCAGCAGCTTACAGGGACGAAGCAATCAGCCCCAGCATTTT
TRBJ2-7	few	TRBD1	TRBV4-1	CASSQRTGSSYEQYF	TGCGCCAGCAGCCAAAGGACAGGGAGCTCCTACGAGCAGTACTTC
TRBJ2-7	-	TRBD1	TRBV6-5	CASSSGQAVVMNEQYF	TGTGCCAGCAGTTCGGGACAGGCAGTTGTAATGAACGAGCAGTACTTC
TRBJ2-7	-	TRBD1	TRBV5-4	CASSYGTGSYEQYF	TGTGCCAGCAGTTATGGGACAGGGAGCTACGAGCAGTACTTC
TRBJ1-1	-	-	TRBV7-2	CASSSPLTYTEAFF	TGTGCCAGCAGCTCGCCCCTAACTTATACTGAAGCTTTCTTT
TRBJ2-3	-	TRBD2	TRBV5-4	CASSFVVQRGSTDTQYF	TGTGCCAGCAGCTTTGTGGTTCAGCGGGGCAGCACAGATACGCAGTATTTT
TRBJ2-1	-	TRBD2	TRBV4-1	CASSHLGAQRGGRNEQFF	TGCGCCAGCAGCCACCTAGGCGCCCAGCGGGGGGGCAGGAATGAGCAGTTCTTC
TRBJ1-1	-	-	TRBV2	CASSAQPTSNTEAFF	TGTGCCAGCAGTGCGCAACCAACGAGTAACACTGAAGCTTTCTTT
TRBJ2-3	few	-	TRBV13	CASSYTGSADTQYF	TGTGCCAGCAGCTACACAGGGTCAGCAGATACGCAGTATTTT
TRBJ1-2	once	-	TRBV19	CASSPLGQYGYTF	TGTGCCAGTAGTCCCCTGGGGCAGTATGGCTACACCTTC
TRBJ2-7	-	TRBD1	TRBV6-6	CASSYNRGPVEQYF	TGTGCCAGCAGTTACAACAGGGGGCCGGTCGAGCAGTACTTC
TRBJ2-7	-	-	TRBV11-2	CASSLGPSYEQYF	TGTGCCAGCAGCTTAGGGCCGTCCTACGAGCAGTACTTC
TRBJ2-7	-	-	TRBV7-2	CASSSYDTPTYEQYF	TGTGCCAGCAGCTCGTATGACACTCCAACCTACGAGCAGTACTTC
TRBJ2-3	-	TRBD1	TRBV7-9	CASRGTGVDTQYF	TGTGCCAGCAGAGGGACAGGGGTGGATACGCAGTATTTT
TRBJ1-1	-	-	TRBV7-2	CASSRTEHEAFF	TGTGCCAGCAGCCGGACAGAACACGAAGCTTTCTTT
TRBJ1-1	few	TRBD1	TRBV10-2	CASDRGMETEAFF	TGCGCCAGCGACAGGGGAATGGAGACTGAAGCTTTCTTT
TRBJ2-2	-	-	TRBV7-9	CASSLEGRANTGELFF	TGTGCCAGCAGCTTAGAGGGGCGCGCGAACACCGGGGAGCTGTTTTTT
TRBJ2-2	-	TRBD1	TRBV7-3	CASSLNRGGTGELFF	TGTGCCAGCAGCTTAAACAGGGGTGGCACCGGGGAGCTGTTTTTT
TRBJ2-3	few	TRBD2	TRBV2	CASSRLAGSTDTQYF	TGTGCCAGCTCCCGACTAGCGGGGAGCACAGATACGCAGTATTTT
TRBJ1-1	-	-	TRBV5-4	CASSLVGGYTEAFF	TGTGCCAGCAGCTTGGTTGGGGGCTACACTGAAGCTTTCTTT